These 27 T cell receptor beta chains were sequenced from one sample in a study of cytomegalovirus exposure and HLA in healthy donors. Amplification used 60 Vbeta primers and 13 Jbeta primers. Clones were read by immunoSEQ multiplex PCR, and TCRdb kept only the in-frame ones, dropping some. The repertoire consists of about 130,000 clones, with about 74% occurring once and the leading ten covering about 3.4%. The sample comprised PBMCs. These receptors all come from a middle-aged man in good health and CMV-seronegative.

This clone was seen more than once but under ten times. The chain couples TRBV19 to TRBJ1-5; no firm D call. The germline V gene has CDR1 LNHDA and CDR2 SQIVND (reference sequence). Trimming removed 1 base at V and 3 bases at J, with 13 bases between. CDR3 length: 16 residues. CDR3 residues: CASSIGLAAVNQPQHF. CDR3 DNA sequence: TGTGCCAGTAGTATAGGGTTGGCAGCGGTCAATCAGCCCCAGCATTTT.

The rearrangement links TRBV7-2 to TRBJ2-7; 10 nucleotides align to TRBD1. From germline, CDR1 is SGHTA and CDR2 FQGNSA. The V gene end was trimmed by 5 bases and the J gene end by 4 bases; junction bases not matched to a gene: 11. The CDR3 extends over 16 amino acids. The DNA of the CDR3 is TGTGCCAGCAGCAAAAGGGCGACAGGGGGCTCATACGAGCAGTACTTC. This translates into CASSKRATGGSYEQYF. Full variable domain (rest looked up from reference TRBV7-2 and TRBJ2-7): GAGVSQSPSNKVTEKGKDVELRCDPISGHTALYWYRQSLGQGLEFLIYFQGNSAPDKSGLPSDRFSAERTGGSVSTLTIQRTQQEDSAVYLCASSKRATGGSYEQYFGPGTRLTVT.

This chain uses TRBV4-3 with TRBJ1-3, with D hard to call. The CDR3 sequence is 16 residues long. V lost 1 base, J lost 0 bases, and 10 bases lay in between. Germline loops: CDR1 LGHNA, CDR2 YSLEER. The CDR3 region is CASSQVGGSSGNTIYF. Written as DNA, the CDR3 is TGCGCCAGCAGCCAAGTAGGAGGGTCCTCTGGAAACACCATATATTTT.

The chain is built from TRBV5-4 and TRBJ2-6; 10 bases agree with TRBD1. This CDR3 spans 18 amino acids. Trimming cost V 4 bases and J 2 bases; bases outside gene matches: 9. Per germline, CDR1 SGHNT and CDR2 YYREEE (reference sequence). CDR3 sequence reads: CASSRTGTGETGANVLTF. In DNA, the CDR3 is TGTGCCAGCAGCCGAACCGGGACAGGGGAAACTGGGGCCAACGTCCTGACTTTC.

The CDR3 bases are TGTGCCAGCAGCTTAGCGGGCCAATTCACCGGGGAGCTGTTTTTT. The encoded protein is CASSLAGQFTGELFF. This sequence joins TRBV7-2 and TRBJ2-2, with D unresolved. Germline loops: CDR1 SGHTA, CDR2 FQGNSA. The CDR3 is 15 residues long. Trimming cost V 0 bases and J 4 bases, with 9 bases left between them.

The CDR3 sequence: CASSPQGIPRGEQYF. The CDR3 nucleotides are TGTGCCAGCAGCCCCCAGGGGATTCCCAGGGGCGAGCAGTACTTC. The rearrangement links TRBV27 to TRBJ2-7, with D maybe TRBD1 (6 bases). Looked up from germline, CDR1 is MNHEY and CDR2 is SMNVEV (reference sequence). The CDR3 has 15 amino acids. Deletions cut 6 bases from V and 6 bases from J, with 21 bases between.

This CDR3 reads CAISDTGAYEQYF. CDR3 nucleotides: TGTGCCATCAGCGATACAGGGGCCTACGAGCAGTACTTC. The rearrangement joins TRBV10-3 to TRBJ2-7, with 7 bases matching TRBD1. CDR1 is ENHRY and CDR2 is SYGVKD in the germline V gene. With 6 bases clipped from V and 2 bases from J, the junction kept 4 bases outside the gene matches. The CDR3 covers 13 residues.

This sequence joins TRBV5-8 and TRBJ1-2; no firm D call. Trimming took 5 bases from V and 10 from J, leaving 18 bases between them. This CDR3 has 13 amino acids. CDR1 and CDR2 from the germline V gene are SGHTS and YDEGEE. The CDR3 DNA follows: TGTGCCAGCAGACGTGGAGGTGGGAGGTACTACACCTTC. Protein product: CASRRGGGRYYTF.

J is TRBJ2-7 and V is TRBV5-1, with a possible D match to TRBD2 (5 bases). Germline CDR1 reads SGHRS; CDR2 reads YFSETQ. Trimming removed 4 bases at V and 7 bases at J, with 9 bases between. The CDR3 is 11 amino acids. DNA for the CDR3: TGCGCCAGCAGCGGTTCGGGGGAGCAGTACTTC. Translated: CASSGSGEQYF.

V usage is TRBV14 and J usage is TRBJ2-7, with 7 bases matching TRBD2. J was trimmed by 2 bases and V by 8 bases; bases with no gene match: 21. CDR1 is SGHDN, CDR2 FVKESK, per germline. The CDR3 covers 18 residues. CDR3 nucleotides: TGTGCCAGCCCACGTGGGAGAGGCAGACTAGCCAACCCCTACGAGCAGTACTTC. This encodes CASPRGRGRLANPYEQYF. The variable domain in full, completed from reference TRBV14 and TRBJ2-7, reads EAGVTQFPSHSVIEKGQTVTLRCDPISGHDNLYWYRRVMGKEIKFLLHFVKESKQDESGMPNNRFLAERTGGTYSTLKVQPAELEDSGVYFCASPRGRGRLANPYEQYFGPGTRLTVT.

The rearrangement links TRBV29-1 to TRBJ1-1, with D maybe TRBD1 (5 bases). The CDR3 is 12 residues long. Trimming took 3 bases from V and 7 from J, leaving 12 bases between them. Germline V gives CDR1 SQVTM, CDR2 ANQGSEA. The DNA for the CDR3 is TGCAGCGTTGATCAGGGATTGAGTGAAGCTTTCTTT. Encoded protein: CSVDQGLSEAFF.

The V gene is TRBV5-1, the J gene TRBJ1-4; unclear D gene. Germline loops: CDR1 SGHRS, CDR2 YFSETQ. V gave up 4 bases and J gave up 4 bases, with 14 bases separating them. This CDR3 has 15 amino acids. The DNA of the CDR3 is TGCGCCAGCAGCACCTTGGGCGGGCTTAATGAAAAACTGTTTTTT. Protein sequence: CASSTLGGLNEKLFF.

Written as DNA, the CDR3 is TGTGCCAGCAGCTCGTACACAGATACGCAGTATTTT. It codes for CASSSYTDTQYF. This chain joins TRBV11-2 and TRBJ2-3, with D unresolved. The CDR3 totals 12 residues. V dropped 4 bases and J dropped 2 bases, with 4 bases sitting between them. Germline V gene sequence: CDR1 SGHAT, CDR2 FQNNGV.

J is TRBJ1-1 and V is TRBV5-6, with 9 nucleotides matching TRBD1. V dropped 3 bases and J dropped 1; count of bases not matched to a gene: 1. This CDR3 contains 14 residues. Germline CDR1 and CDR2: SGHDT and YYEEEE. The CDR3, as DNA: TGTGCCAGCAGCTGGGGACAGGGGAACACTGAAGCTTTCTTT. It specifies CASSWGQGNTEAFF.

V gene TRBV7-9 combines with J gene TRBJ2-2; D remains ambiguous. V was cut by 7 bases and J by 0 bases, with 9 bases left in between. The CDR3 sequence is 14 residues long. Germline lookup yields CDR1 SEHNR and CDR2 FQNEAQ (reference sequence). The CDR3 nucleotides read TGTGCCAGCACCACGAGGTCGAACACCGGGGAGCTGTTTTTT. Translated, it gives CASTTRSNTGELFF.

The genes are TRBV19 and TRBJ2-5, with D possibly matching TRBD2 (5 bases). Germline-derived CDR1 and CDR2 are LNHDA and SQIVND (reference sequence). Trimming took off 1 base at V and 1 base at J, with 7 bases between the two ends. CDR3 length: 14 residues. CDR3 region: CASSIAGSQETQYF. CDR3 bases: TGTGCCAGTAGTATAGCGGGGAGCCAAGAGACCCAGTACTTC.

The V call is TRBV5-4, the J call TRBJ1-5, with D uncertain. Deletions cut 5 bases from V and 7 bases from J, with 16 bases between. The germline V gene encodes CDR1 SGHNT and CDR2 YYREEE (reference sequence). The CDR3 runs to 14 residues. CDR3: CASSPGALGQPQHF. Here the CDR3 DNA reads TGTGCCAGCAGTCCGGGAGCCCTGGGGCAGCCCCAGCATTTT.

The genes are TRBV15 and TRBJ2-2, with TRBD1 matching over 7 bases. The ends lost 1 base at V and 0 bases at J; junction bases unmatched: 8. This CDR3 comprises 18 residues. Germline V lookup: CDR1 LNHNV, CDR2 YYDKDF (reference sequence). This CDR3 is CATSRGQGGRSNTGELFF. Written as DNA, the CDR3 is TGTGCCACCAGCAGAGGACAGGGTGGACGATCGAACACCGGGGAGCTGTTTTTT. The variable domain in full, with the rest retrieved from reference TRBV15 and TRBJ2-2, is DAMVIQNPRYQVTQFGKPVTLSCSQTLNHNVMYWYQQKSSQAPKLLFHYYDKDFNNEADTPDNFQSRRPNTSFCFLDIRSPGLGDTAMYLCATSRGQGGRSNTGELFFGEGSRLTVL.

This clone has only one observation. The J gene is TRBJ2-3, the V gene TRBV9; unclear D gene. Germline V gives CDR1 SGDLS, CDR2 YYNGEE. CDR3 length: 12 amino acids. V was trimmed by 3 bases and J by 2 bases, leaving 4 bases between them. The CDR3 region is CASSAFTDTQYF. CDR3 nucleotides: TGTGCCAGCAGCGCCTTCACAGATACGCAGTATTTT.

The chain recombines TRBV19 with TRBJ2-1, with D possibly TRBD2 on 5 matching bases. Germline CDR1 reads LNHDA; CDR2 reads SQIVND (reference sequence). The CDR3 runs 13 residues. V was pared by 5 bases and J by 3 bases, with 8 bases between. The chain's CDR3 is CASSPAGYNEQFF. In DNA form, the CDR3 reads TGTGCCAGTAGTCCGGCGGGCTACAATGAGCAGTTCTTC.

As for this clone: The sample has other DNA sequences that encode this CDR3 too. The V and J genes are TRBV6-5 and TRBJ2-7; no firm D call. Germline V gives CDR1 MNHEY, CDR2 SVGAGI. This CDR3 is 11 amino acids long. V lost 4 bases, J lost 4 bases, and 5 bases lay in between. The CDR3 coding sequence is TGTGCCAGCAGTTCGCGGTACGAGCAGTACTTC. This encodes CASSSRYEQYF.

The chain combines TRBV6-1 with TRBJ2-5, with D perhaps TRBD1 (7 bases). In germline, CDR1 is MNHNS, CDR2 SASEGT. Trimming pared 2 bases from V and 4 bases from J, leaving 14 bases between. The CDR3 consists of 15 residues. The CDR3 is CASSERGGGGETQYF. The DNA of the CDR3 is TGTGCCAGCAGTGAACGCGGAGGGGGCGGAGAGACCCAGTACTTC.

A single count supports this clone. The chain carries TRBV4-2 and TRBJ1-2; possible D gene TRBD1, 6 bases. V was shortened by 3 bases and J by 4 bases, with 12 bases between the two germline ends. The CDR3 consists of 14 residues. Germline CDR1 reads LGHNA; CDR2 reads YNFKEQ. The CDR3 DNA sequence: TGTGCCAGCAGCCAGAAAGGGACACCCTATGGCTACACCTTC. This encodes CASSQKGTPYGYTF.

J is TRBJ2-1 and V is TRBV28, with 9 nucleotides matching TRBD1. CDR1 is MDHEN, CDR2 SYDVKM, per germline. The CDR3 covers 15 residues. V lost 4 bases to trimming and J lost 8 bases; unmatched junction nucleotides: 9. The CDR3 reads CASSSAGTGFDEQFF. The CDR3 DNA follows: TGTGCCAGCAGTTCCGCCGGGACAGGGTTCGATGAGCAGTTCTTC.

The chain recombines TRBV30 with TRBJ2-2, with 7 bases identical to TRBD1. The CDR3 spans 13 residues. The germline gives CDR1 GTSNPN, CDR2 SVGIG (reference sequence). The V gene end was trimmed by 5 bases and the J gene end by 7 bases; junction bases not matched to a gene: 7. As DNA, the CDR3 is TGTGCCTGGGACAGGGAATTCGGCGGGGAGCTGTTTTTT. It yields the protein CAWDREFGGELFF.

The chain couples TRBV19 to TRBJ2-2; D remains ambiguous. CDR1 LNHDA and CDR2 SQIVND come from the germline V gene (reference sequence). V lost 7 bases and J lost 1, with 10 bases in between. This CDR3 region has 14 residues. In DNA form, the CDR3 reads TGTGCCAGTATGATGAGGAGGAACACCGGGGAGCTGTTTTTT. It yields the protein CASMMRRNTGELFF.

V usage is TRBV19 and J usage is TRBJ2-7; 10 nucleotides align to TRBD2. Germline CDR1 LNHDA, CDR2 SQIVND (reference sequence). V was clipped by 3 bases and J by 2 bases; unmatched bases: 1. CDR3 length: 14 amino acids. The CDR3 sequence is CASSIGTSAYEQYF. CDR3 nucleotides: TGTGCCAGTAGTATTGGGACTAGCGCCTACGAGCAGTACTTC.